This T cell receptor beta chain is from a study of blood T cell repertoires in COVID-19. About the research overall: PBMCs, B-cell-depleted T cells, or T cells were the source of the cDNA or gDNA that made up the material.

Clones were sequenced by immunoSEQ multiplex PCR, and TCRdb holds only the in-frame ones, with some missing. The table records approximately 150,000 clones, 60% to 85% of them present only once. The CDR3 covers 15 residues. CDR1 is SGHNT, CDR2 YYREEE, per germline (reference sequence). Trimming cost V 4 bases and J 4 bases; bases outside gene matches: 6. The sequenced sample consisted of peripheral blood. The source is a woman between 55 and 75 years old with acute or convalescent COVID-19. The chain joins TRBV5-4 to TRBJ2-1, with 9 bases lining up with TRBD2. This CDR3 is CASSPSLAGYNEQFF. CDR3 coding DNA: TGTGCCAGCAGCCCTTCGCTAGCGGGGTACAATGAGCAGTTCTTC.